These T cell receptor beta chains were read from a single sample in a study of human T cells and chemical hapten exposure. From the RACE reads, TCRdb called clonotypes with MiXCR, one entry per CDR3 protein. The sample consists of roughly 380,000 distinct CDR3 sequences, 5.1% of them appearing once. The sequencing here drew on whole blood, taken in connection with sensitization to the hapten diphenylcyclopropenone (DPC). These receptors were taken from a woman aged 45-59 years with alopecia areata. Some clones in this sample may be carry-over from other donors' samples. CDR3s include the opening cysteine and the closing phenylalanine or tryptophan. Each record gives: V gene, clone size, J gene, D gene, CDR3 DNA, CDR3 protein. D genes are given only for firm matches. Clone size is not always given. Where it is, it says once, few, many or a class for expanded clones.

>TRBV18|.|TRBJ1-2|.
TGTGCCAGCTCCCGGGCCAGTTCGAACTATGGCTACACCTTC
CASSRASSNYGYTF
>TRBV29-1|.|TRBJ1-2|.
TGCAGCGTTCCGACGGCCCCCGGGGGCTACACCTTC
CSVPTAPGGYTF
>TRBV6-5|few|TRBJ1-5|.
TGTGCCAGCAGCAGGGAAAATAGCAATCAGCCCCAGCATTTT
CASSRENSNQPQHF
>TRBV20-1|few|TRBJ2-3|.
TGCAGTGCTAGAGATCTTGCGCGGTTGGCCACGCAGTATTTT
CSARDLARLATQYF
>TRBV4-2|.|TRBJ2-4|TRBD1
TGTGCCAGCCGCCAAGATACCCTGACAGGGTCGAAGTACTTC
CASRQDTLTGSKYF
>TRBV12-3/TRBV12-4|many|TRBJ1-1|.
TGTGCCAGCAGTTGGGGCGCTGGGGGAGGTGAAGCTTTCTTT
CASSWGAGGGEAFF
>TRBV7-9|.|TRBJ2-1|.
TGTGCCAGCAGCTTAACCGCTATTTACAATGAGCAGTTCTTC
CASSLTAIYNEQFF
>TRBV5-6|many|TRBJ2-7|TRBD1
TGTGCCAGCAGGAGACAGGGGGGCTCCTACGAGCAGTACTTC
CASRRQGGSYEQYF
>TRBV2|many|TRBJ2-7|.
TGTGCCAGCAGGGACTCCCCGGGTTCCTACGAGCAGTACTTC
CASRDSPGSYEQYF
>TRBV29-1|few|TRBJ1-1|.
TGCAGCGTCGTTTATGGTCCAAGGGCTTTCTTT
CSVVYGPRAFF
>TRBV12-3/TRBV12-4|.|TRBJ1-2|TRBD1
TGTGCCAGCAGTCCCTCGGACAGGCGTTTGGATGGCTACACCTTC
CASSPSDRRLDGYTF
>TRBV2|many|TRBJ2-2|TRBD1
TGTGCCAGCGGAAGGGACAGGACGAACACCGGGGAGCTGTTTTTT
CASGRDRTNTGELFF
>TRBV28|many|TRBJ2-3|.
TGTGCCAGCAGTTTCGAGGGGCCTCCCACAGATACGCAGTATTTT
CASSFEGPPTDTQYF
>TRBV29-1|many|TRBJ2-1|.
TGCAGCGTTGTGTGGTATCAGGGTGAGCAGTTCTTC
CSVVWYQGEQFF
>TRBV9|few|TRBJ1-5|.
TGTGCCAGCAGCGTAGAGGGGTATAGCAATCAGCCCCAGCATTTT
CASSVEGYSNQPQHF
>TRBV19|.|TRBJ2-1|TRBD1
TGTGCCAGTAGTATAGGCGGGACAGGGGGTATGAATGAGCAGTTCTTC
CASSIGGTGGMNEQFF
>TRBV20-1|many|TRBJ2-7|TRBD2
TGCAGTGCTAGGACTAGCGGGGGCCTCTACGAGCAGTACTTC
CSARTSGGLYEQYF
>TRBV5-5|few|TRBJ2-7|.
TGTGCCAGCAGTCCCTCTAGCGTCTCCTACGAGCAGTACTTC
CASSPSSVSYEQYF
>TRBV29-1|many|TRBJ2-5|TRBD1
TGCAGCGTTGAAGCCAGAGACAGGGGGCGCGGGACCCAGTACTTC
CSVEARDRGRGTQYF
>TRBV29-1|many|TRBJ2-7|.
TGCAGCGTTGAAGTGCACGGGTCGGGGAGCTCCTACGAGCAGTACTTC
CSVEVHGSGSSYEQYF
>TRBV20-1|few|TRBJ2-3|.
TGCAGTGCTAGAATCACTACAGATACGCAGTATTTT
CSARITTDTQYF
>TRBV29-1|.|TRBJ1-2|.
TGCAGCGTTGATTACACTACCGGCTACACCTTC
CSVDYTTGYTF
>TRBV28|.|TRBJ2-3|TRBD2
TGTGCCAGCAGTTTACGGCTAGCGGTTACTAGCACAGATACGCAGTATTTT
CASSLRLAVTSTDTQYF
>TRBV2|many|TRBJ2-5|TRBD2
TGTGCCAGCAGTGAATTTCAGGGACTAGTTAGCGAGACCCAGTACTTC
CASSEFQGLVSETQYF
>TRBV28|few|TRBJ2-7|TRBD2
TGTGCCAGCACCCCCTTTAGCGGGAGTTACGAGCAGTACTTC
CASTPFSGSYEQYF
>TRBV12-3/TRBV12-4|many|TRBJ2-3|.
TGTGCCAGCAGTCCCAGACGGGATACGCAGTATTTT
CASSPRRDTQYF
>TRBV7-9|.|TRBJ1-4|.
TGTGCCAGCAGCTTTTTGGGCCCTACAGGAACGGCGAAGGAAAAACTGTTTTTT
CASSFLGPTGTAKEKLFF
>TRBV29-1|many|TRBJ1-5|TRBD1
TGCAGCGTGGCGGACAGGCGAGATCAGCCCCAGCATTTT
CSVADRRDQPQHF
>TRBV6-5|many|TRBJ2-1|TRBD1
TGTGCCAGCAGTCACGGACAGGGGGCGAGCGATGAGCAGTTCTTC
CASSHGQGASDEQFF
>TRBV28|many|TRBJ2-7|.
TGTGCCAGCAGCCCCTCTGGGGTCCTCTACGAGCAGTACTTC
CASSPSGVLYEQYF
>TRBV10-3|.|TRBJ2-5|.
TGTGCCATCAGTGATAAGGAGACCCAGTACTTC
CAISDKETQYF
>TRBV7-9|.|TRBJ2-7|.
TGTGCCAGCAGCTTAGTCTCCGGGGGCGGCGAGCAGTACTTC
CASSLVSGGGEQYF
>TRBV28|few|TRBJ2-1|TRBD2
TGTGCCAGCAGTCCTCAAACTAGCGGGAGGGGATCAAATGAGCAGTTCTTC
CASSPQTSGRGSNEQFF
>TRBV6-5|few|TRBJ1-2|.
TGTGCCGCCAAGGGACCAGGGGCCTATGGCTACACCTTC
CAAKGPGAYGYTF
>TRBV28|.|TRBJ1-1|.
TGTGCCAGCAGATCCCCATACGAGAAGAACACTGAAGCTTTCTTT
CASRSPYEKNTEAFF
>TRBV12-3/TRBV12-4|many|TRBJ1-5|TRBD1
TGTGCCAGCAGTCTGACGACAGGGCCCAGCAATCAGCCCCAGCATTTT
CASSLTTGPSNQPQHF
>TRBV29-1|many|TRBJ2-3|TRBD2
TGCAGCGCAACTAGCGGGAACGCAGATACGCAGTATTTT
CSATSGNADTQYF
>TRBV10-3|many|TRBJ2-1|.
TGTGCCATCAGTGAGACGGGACCGTTGGAGACCTACAATGAGCAGTTCTTC
CAISETGPLETYNEQFF
>TRBV29-1|.|TRBJ2-7|.
TGCAGCGTATCGGGACGTGACTCCTACGAGCAGTACTTC
CSVSGRDSYEQYF
>TRBV12-3/TRBV12-4|many|TRBJ2-7|.
TGTGCCAGCAGTTTGGCAGGGCTGGCGAGACAGTACTTC
CASSLAGLARQYF
>TRBV29-1|many|TRBJ1-2|.
TGCAGCGTTGGCCGGGAGGGTGCCTATGGCTACACCTTC
CSVGREGAYGYTF
>TRBV3-1|many|TRBJ2-7|TRBD1
TGTGCCAGCAGCCCATGGACAGGGGGCAGAAACGAGCAGTACTTC
CASSPWTGGRNEQYF
>TRBV28|.|TRBJ1-2|TRBD1
TGTGCCAGCAGATCCGGGACAGGGGGCCTCTATGGCTACACCTTC
CASRSGTGGLYGYTF
>TRBV5-1|many|TRBJ2-3|.
TGCGCCAGCACACGCGGACAGAGCACAGATACGCAGTATTTT
CASTRGQSTDTQYF
>TRBV9|many|TRBJ1-1|.
TGTGCCAGCAGCGTAGTTAACGACAAGAACACTGAAGCTTTCTTT
CASSVVNDKNTEAFF
>TRBV6-1|many|TRBJ2-2|.
TGTGCCAGCATTAAGTACACCGGGGAGCTGTTTTTT
CASIKYTGELFF
>TRBV7-6|many|TRBJ2-2|.
TGTGCCAGCAGCTTAGAAGCGACTTACACCGGGGAGCTGTTTTTT
CASSLEATYTGELFF
>TRBV6-2/TRBV6-3|many|TRBJ2-3|.
TGTGCCAGCAGTTACATAGAAGCAGATACGCAGTATTTT
CASSYIEADTQYF